This TCR beta chain was recorded in a study of siplizumab effects on memory and regulatory T cells (dated by TCRdb to about 2019). Study-wide context: The study examined how the anti-CD2 antibody siplizumab affects alloreactive T-cell subsets in allogeneic mixed lymphocyte reactions built from human PBMCs. General findings and caveats noted by the study authors: About 75-96% of proliferating CD4+ or CD8+ clones could not be given a naive or memory phenotype. In reactions with siplizumab, an average of approximately 69% of mappable alloreactive CD4+ clones were Treg-derived, compared with roughly 30% in control reactions. The cumulative frequency of alloreactive sequences traceable to unstimulated CD4+ memory T cells was significantly reduced by siplizumab. The suppressive function of proliferating Tregs from siplizumab cultures was not functionally confirmed. Sequences below about 10^-5 frequency were poorly captured, so only a minor fraction of alloreactive clones could be mapped to unstimulated subsets. Unstimulated naive T cells appeared more diverse than memory T cells, and naive cells seemed to contribute substantially to the alloresponse.

Sorted unstimulated T cells and proliferating T cells recovered from mixed lymphocyte reactions were subjected to TCRbeta CDR3 sequencing. Fresh whole blood from approximately ten HLA-typed healthy donors was used to isolate PBMCs. To map where alloreactive clones came from, unstimulated CD4+ non-regulatory T cells were FACS-sorted. In regard to this clone: Its antigen remains undetermined. Within one base of it there is no much larger clone, and no base qualities were kept.

The library was generated by the immunoSEQ multiplex PCR assay. The deep sequencing platform assayed around 10^5 TCR templates per sample. Genomic DNA extracted from sorted T cells was used for TCRbeta CDR3 sequencing. The authors processed their data as follows. The R programming language was used for the clonal analysis of the TCRbeta CDR3 data. Unstimulated samples were compared with post-reaction CFSE-low samples to define alloreactive CD4+ and CD8+ clones. Alloreactive CD4+ clones were assigned to regulatory or non-regulatory origin by matching sequences to sorted unstimulated Treg and non-Treg repertoires. TCRdb limited this immuneACCESS table to in-frame rearrangements with V and J called. A share of clones is missing; checked studies link under half to unresolved V genes, and the rest is unexplained. V and J calls and clone size are those listed in that table; D and trimming were worked out from the DNA. A total of about 100,000 clones appear in this sample, about 95% of them only once. Of the sample, over 1% is held by the ten largest clones.

V is trimmed back by 6 bases and J by 7 bases, and the junction contains 8 bases that no gene match accounts for. Including the terminal cysteine and phenylalanine, the CDR3 comprises 15 residues. The CDR3 DNA has 45 bases and is translated from base 1. CDR1 and CDR2 are read off the germline V gene as MDHEN and SYDVKM. Sequenced material: non-Treg CD4+ T cells sorted from blood. Taken with the paper, the label for cell subset or site translates to: FACS-sorted unstimulated CD4+ non-regulatory T cells. This TCR came from a human donor in good health. This sequence uses TRBV28 and TRBJ1-6; 8 bases in the middle match TRBD1. The sequenced DNA is TGTGCCAGCAGCACTCGACAGGGGAAAAATTCACCCCTCCACTTT. Translation gives CASSTRQGKNSPLHF. The CDR3 plus the reference TRBV28 and TRBJ1-6 genes for the other parts give the full variable domain: DVKVTQSSRYLVKRTGEKVFLECVQDMDHENMFWYRQDPGLGLRLIYFSYDVKMKEKGDIPEGYSVSREKKERFSLILESASTNQTSMYLCASSTRQGKNSPLHFGNGTRLTVT.